What follows describes a single T cell receptor (beta chain). Clones were sequenced by immunoSEQ multiplex PCR, and TCRdb holds only the in-frame ones, with some missing. Here the sample spans some 120,000 clones, 85% being singletons. V was shortened by 2 bases and J by 4 bases, with 8 bases between the two germline ends. Germline V CDR1 and CDR2: MNHNS, SASEGT. The CDR3 loop spans 13 amino acids. This sample is drawn from a study of blood T cell repertoires in COVID-19. The chain is built from TRBV6-1 and TRBJ1-2, with D unresolved. The specimen was peripheral blood. The TCR comes from an older man with active or convalescent COVID-19. The CDR3 sequence is CASSEQALYGYTF. The CDR3 DNA is TGTGCCAGCAGTGAACAGGCCCTCTATGGCTACACCTTC.